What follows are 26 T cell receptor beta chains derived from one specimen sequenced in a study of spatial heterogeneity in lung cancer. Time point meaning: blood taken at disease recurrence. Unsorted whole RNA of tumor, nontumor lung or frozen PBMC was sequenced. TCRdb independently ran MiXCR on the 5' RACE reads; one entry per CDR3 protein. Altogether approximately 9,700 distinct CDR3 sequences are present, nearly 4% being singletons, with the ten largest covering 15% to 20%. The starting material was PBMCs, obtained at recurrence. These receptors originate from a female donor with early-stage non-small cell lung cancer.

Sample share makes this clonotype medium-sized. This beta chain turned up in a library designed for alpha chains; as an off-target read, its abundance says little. The CDR3 sequence: CASGDENTEAFF. As DNA, the CDR3 is TGTGCCTCAGGGGACGAGAACACTGAAGCTTTCTTT. The rearrangement joins TRBV3-1 to TRBJ1-1, with a possible D match to TRBD1 (6 bases). V lost 11 bases, J lost 1 base, and 11 bases lay in between. The CDR3 runs to 12 residues. CDR1 LGHDT and CDR2 YNNKEL come from the germline V gene (reference sequence).

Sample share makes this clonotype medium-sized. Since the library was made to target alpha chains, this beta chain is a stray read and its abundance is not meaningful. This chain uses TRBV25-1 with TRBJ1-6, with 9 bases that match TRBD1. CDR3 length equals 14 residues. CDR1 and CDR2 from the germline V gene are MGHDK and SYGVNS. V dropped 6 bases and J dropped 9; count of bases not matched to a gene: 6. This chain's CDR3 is CASRTGTGFSPLHF. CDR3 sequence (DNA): TGTGCCAGCAGGACCGGGACAGGGTTTTCACCCCTCCACTTT.

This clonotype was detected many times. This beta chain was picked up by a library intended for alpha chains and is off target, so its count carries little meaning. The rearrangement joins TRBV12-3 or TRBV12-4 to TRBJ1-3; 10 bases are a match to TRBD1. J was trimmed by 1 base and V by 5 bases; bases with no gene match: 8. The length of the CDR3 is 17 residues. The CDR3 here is CASSPRDRGWSGNTIYF. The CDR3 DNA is TGTGCCAGCAGTCCCCGGGACAGGGGTTGGTCTGGAAACACCATATATTTT.

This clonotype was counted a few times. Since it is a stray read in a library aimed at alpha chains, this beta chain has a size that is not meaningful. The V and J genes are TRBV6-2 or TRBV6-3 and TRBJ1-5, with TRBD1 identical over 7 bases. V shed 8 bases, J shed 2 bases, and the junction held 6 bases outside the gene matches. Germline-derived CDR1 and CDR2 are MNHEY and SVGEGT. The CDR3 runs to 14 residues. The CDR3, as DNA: TGTGCCAGCCGAGCCGGACAGGGCAATCAGCCCCAGCATTTT. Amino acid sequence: CASRAGQGNQPQHF.

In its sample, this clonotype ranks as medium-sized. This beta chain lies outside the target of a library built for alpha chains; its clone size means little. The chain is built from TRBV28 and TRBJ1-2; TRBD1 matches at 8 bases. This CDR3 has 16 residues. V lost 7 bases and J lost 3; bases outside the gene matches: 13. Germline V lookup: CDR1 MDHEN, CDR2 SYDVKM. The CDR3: CASNALGRGLDYGYTF. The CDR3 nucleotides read TGTGCCAGCAACGCCCTCGGCAGGGGGCTCGACTATGGCTACACCTTC.

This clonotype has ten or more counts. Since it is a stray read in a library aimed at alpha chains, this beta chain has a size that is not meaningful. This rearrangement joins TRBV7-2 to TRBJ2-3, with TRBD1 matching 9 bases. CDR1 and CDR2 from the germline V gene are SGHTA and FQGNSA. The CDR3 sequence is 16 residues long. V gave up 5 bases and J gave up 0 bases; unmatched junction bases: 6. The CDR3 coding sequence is TGTGCCAGCAGCCCCCGACAGGGGGGTAGCACAGATACGCAGTATTTT. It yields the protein CASSPRQGGSTDTQYF.

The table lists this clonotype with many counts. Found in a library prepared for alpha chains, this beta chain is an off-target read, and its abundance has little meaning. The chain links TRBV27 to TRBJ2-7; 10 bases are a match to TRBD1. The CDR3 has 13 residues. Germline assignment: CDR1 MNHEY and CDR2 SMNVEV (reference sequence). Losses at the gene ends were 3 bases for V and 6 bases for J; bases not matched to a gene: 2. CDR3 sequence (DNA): TGTGCCAGCAGTTTGACAGGGGGCGGCGAGCAGTACTTC. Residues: CASSLTGGGEQYF.

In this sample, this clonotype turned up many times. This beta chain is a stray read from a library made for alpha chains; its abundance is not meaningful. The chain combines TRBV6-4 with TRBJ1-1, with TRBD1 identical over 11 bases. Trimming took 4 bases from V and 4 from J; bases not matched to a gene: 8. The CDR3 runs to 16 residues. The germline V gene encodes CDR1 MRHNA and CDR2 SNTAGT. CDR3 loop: CASSGRTGGRLTEAFF. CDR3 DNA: TGTGCCAGCAGTGGCCGGACAGGGGGCCGCCTCACTGAAGCTTTCTTT.

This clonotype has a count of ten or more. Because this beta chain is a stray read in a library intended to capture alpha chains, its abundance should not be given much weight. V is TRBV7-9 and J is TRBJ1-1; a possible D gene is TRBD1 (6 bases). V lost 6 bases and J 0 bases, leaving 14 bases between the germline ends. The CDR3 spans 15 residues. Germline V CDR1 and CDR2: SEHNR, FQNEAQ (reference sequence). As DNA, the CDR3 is TGTGCCAGCAGTTCCTACAGGGCAGTGAACACTGAAGCTTTCTTT. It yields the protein CASSSYRAVNTEAFF.

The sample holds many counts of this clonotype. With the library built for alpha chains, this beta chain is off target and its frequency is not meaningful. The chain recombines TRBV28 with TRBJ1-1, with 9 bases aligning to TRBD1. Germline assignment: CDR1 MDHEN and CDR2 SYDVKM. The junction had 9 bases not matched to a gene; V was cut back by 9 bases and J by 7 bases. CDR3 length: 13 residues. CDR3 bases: TGTGCCAGTCAGGGACAGGGACCAAATGAAGCTTTCTTT. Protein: CASQGQGPNEAFF.

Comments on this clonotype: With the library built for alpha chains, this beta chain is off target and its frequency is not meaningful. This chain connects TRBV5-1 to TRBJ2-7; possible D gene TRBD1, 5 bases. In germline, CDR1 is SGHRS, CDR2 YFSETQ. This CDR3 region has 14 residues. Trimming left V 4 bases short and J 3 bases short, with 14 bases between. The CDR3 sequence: CASSPRQGNYEQYF. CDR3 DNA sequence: TGCGCCAGCAGCCCTCGGCAGGGCAACTACGAGCAGTACTTC.

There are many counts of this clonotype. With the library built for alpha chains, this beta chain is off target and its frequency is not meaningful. CDR3 sequence (DNA): TGTGCCAGCAGCCGCCGGTTCGGGGAGACCCAGTACTTC. Its protein is CASSRRFGETQYF. The chain couples TRBV7-6 to TRBJ2-5; no reliable D call. The germline V gene encodes CDR1 SGHVS and CDR2 FNYEAQ. The CDR3 loop spans 13 amino acids. The ends were cut back, 5 bases at V and 5 bases at J, with 12 bases in the middle.

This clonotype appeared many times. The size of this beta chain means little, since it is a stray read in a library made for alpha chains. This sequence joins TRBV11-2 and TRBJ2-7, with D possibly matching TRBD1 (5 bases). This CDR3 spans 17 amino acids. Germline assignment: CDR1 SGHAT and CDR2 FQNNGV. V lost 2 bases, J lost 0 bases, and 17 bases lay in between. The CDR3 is CASSLPRSRTLSYEQYF. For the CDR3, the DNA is TGTGCCAGCAGCTTACCCCGATCCCGGACACTCTCCTACGAGCAGTACTTC.

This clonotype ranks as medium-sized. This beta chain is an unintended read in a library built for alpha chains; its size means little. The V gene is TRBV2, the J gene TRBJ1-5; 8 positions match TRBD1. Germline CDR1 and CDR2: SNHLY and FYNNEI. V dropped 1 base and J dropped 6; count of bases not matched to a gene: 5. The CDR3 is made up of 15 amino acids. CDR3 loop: CASSEDRGMSQPQHF. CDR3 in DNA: TGTGCCAGCAGTGAAGACAGGGGGATGAGTCAGCCCCAGCATTTT. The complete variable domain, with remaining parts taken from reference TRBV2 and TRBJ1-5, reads EPEVTQTPSHQVTQMGQEVILRCVPISNHLYFYWYRQILGQKVEFLVSFYNNEISEKSEIFDDQFSVERPDGSNFTLKIRSTKLEDSAMYFCASSEDRGMSQPQHFGDGTRLSIL.

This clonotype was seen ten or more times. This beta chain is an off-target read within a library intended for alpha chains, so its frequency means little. The CDR3 DNA reads as TGCGCCAGCAGCCAAGATCTTGACACCGTATCGGACACCGGGGAGCTGTTTTTT. Protein sequence: CASSQDLDTVSDTGELFF. This sequence joins TRBV4-3 and TRBJ2-2; no clear D gene. Trimming shortened V by 0 bases and J by 3 bases, and 17 bases separated the two germline ends. The germline V gene encodes CDR1 LGHNA and CDR2 YSLEER. The CDR3 is 18 residues long.

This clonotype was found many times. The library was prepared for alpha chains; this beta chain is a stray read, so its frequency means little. The CDR3 DNA follows: TGTGCTAGTGGTTTGATCGGCACAGATACGCAGTATTTT. Protein sequence: CASGLIGTDTQYF. The chain recombines TRBV12-5 with TRBJ2-3, with D unresolved. V was pared by 2 bases and J by 1 base, with 4 bases between. The CDR3 consists of 13 residues. Germline CDR1 is LGHNT and CDR2 is FRNRAP.

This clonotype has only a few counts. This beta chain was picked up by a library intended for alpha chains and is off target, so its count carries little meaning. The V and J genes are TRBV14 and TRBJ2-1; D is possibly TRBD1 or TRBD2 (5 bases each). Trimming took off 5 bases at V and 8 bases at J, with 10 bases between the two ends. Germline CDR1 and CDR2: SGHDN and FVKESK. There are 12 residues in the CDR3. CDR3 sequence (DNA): TGTGCCAGCAGCGCAGGGAGACATGAGCAGTTCTTC. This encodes CASSAGRHEQFF.

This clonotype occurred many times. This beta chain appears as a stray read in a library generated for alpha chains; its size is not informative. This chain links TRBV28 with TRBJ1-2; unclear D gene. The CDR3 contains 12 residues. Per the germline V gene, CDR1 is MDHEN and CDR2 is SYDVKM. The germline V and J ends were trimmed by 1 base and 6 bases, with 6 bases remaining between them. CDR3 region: CASSLSSDGYTF. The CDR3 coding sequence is TGTGCCAGCAGTTTATCGTCAGATGGCTACACCTTC.

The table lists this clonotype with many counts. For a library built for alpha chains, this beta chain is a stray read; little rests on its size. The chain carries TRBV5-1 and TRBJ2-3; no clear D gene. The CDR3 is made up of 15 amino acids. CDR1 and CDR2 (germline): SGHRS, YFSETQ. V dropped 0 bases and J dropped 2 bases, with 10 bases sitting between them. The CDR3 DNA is TGCGCCAGCAGCTTGGCTGCAGCCGCCACAGATACGCAGTATTTT. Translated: CASSLAAAATDTQYF.

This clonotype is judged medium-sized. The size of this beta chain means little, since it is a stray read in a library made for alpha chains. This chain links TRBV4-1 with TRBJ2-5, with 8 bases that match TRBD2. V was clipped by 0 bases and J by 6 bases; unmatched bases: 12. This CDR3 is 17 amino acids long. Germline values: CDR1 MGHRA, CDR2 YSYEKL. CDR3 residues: CASSQEGSGALPQTQYF. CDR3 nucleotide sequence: TGCGCCAGCAGCCAAGAGGGTAGCGGGGCCCTTCCTCAGACCCAGTACTTC.

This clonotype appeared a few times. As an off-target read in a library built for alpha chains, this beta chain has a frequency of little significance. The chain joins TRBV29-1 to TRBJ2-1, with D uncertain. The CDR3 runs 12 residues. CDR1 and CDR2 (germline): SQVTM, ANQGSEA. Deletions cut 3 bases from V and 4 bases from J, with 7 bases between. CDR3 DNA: TGCAGCGTTGAGGCTCTTTACAATGAGCAGTTCTTC. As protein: CSVEALYNEQFF.

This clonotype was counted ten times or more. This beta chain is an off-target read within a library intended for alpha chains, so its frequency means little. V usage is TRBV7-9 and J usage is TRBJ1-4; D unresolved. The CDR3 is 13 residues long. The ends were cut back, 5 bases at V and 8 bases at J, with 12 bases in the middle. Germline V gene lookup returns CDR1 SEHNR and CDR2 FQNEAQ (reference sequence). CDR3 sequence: CASSPQDPEKLFF. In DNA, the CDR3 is TGTGCCAGCAGCCCCCAAGACCCCGAAAAACTGTTTTTT.

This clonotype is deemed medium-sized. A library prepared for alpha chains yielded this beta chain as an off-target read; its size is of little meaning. As DNA, the CDR3 is TGCAGCGTTCGGACCAGGGAAGGTTCACCCCTCCACTTT. Translation gives CSVRTREGSPLHF. The genes are TRBV29-1 and TRBJ1-6; a weak D match, TRBD1 (5 bases). The CDR3 has 13 amino acids. Germline V gene lookup returns CDR1 SQVTM and CDR2 ANQGSEA. V was pared by 5 bases and J by 9 bases, with 14 bases between.

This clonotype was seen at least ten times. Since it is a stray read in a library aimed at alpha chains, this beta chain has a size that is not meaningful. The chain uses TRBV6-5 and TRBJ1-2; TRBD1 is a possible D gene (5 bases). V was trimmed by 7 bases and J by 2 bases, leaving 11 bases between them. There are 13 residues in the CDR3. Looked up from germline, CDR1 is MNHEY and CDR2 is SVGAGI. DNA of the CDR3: TGTGCCAGCAAAATCCGGGACAACTATGGCTACACCTTC. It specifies CASKIRDNYGYTF.

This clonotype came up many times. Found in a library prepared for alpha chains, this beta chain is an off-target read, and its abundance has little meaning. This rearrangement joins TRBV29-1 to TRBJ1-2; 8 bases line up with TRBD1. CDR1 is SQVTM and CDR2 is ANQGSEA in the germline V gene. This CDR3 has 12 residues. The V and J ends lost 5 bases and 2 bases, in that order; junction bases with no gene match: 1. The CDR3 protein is CSVHRGNYGYTF. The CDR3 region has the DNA TGCAGCGTTCACAGGGGGAACTATGGCTACACCTTC.

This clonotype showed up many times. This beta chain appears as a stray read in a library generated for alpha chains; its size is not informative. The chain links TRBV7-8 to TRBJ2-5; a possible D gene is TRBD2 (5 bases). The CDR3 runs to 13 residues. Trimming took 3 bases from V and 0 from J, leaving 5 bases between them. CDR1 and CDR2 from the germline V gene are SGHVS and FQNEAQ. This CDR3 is CASSLRDQETQYF. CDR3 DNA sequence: TGTGCCAGCAGCTTGCGGGACCAAGAGACCCAGTACTTC.